The sequence of this TCR beta chain was determined in a study of human T cells and chemical hapten exposure. Overall study context: Enrolled patients were predominantly female and had alopecia areata, totalis or universalis.

As to time point: patch test 1, 2 weeks after DPC sensitization. Treatment indicated: therapeutic diphenylcyclopropenone sensitization with weekly scalp DPC. Source study methods: Sequenced samples showed a median of 95,638 TCRs each, with counts running from about 22,000 to 700,000. TCRdb reprocessed the RACE reads via MiXCR and lists one record per CDR3 protein. The V and J calls and clone size are TCRdb's, not the authors'. The table shows about 69,000 distinct CDR3 sequences, with about 32% occurring only once. V shed 2 bases and J shed 2 bases, with 12 bases lying between them. CDR3 size: 16 residues. From germline, CDR1 is ENHRY and CDR2 SYGVKD.

The rearrangement joins TRBV10-3 to TRBJ1-4, with D possibly being TRBD1 (6 bases). The receptor was derived from a man aged 35 to 55 with alopecia areata. Some clones in this sample may be carry-over from other donors' samples. The sequencing used whole blood, collected in connection with sensitization to the hapten diphenylcyclopropenone (DPC). In DNA form, the CDR3 reads TGTGCCATCAGTGAGCCACCAGGGGTTACTAATGAAAAACTGTTTTTT. This sequence encodes CAISEPPGVTNEKLFF.